One and the same sample provided the 11 T cell receptor beta chains below, sequenced in a study of blood T cell repertoires in COVID-19. Method: immunoSEQ multiplex PCR; TCRdb's copy keeps in-frame clones and lacks some. The sample consists of roughly 150,000 clones, around nine tenths of them appearing once. The sample was peripheral blood. These receptor sequences come from a human donor in a cohort sampled during active COVID-19.

The CDR3 here is CASSYSRQGGSNTEAFF. In DNA form, the CDR3 reads TGTGCCAGCAGTTACTCGCGGCAGGGAGGGAGTAACACTGAAGCTTTCTTT. This sequence joins TRBV6-2 or TRBV6-3 and TRBJ1-1; D may be TRBD1 (5 bases). Trimming removed 0 bases from V and 2 bases from J, with 16 bases in between. The CDR3 sequence is 17 residues long. CDR1 and CDR2 (germline): MNHEY, SVGEGT.

V and J are TRBV9 and TRBJ2-2; D might be TRBD1 (6 bases). Germline CDR1 reads SGDLS; CDR2 reads YYNGEE. V was pared by 0 bases and J by 0 bases, with 15 bases between. The CDR3 has 18 residues. The CDR3 reads CASSVDFPAGANTGELFF. CDR3 sequence (DNA): TGTGCCAGCAGCGTAGATTTTCCTGCAGGGGCGAACACCGGGGAGCTGTTTTTT. Together with reference TRBV9 and TRBJ2-2, the CDR3 gives the full variable domain: DSGVTQTPKHLITATGQRVTLRCSPRSGDLSVYWYQQSLDQGLQFLIQYYNGEERAKGNILERFSAQQFPDLHSELNLSSLELGDSALYFCASSVDFPAGANTGELFFGEGSRLTVL.

The chain links TRBV5-4 to TRBJ1-1, with 7 bases fitting TRBD1. Germline lookup yields CDR1 SGHNT and CDR2 YYREEE (reference sequence). There are 12 residues in the CDR3. V was pared by 5 bases and J by 6 bases, with 4 bases of the junction left unmatched. The CDR3 nucleotides read TGTGCCAGCAGTTTTGGGACAGCTGAAGCTTTCTTT. Amino acids: CASSFGTAEAFF.

CDR3 in amino acids: CASSLRGNTIYF. The CDR3 DNA reads TGTGCCAGCAGTTTACGTGGAAACACCATATATTTT. The chain joins TRBV28 to TRBJ1-3, with D uncertain. The ends were cut back, 2 bases at V and 3 bases at J, with 2 bases in the middle. Germline V gene lookup returns CDR1 MDHEN and CDR2 SYDVKM. This CDR3 is built from 12 residues.

This clone was recorded only once. The chain joins TRBV18 to TRBJ1-6; 8 bases are shared with TRBD1. J gave up 10 bases and V 6 bases, and 11 bases lay outside the gene matches. Germline assignment: CDR1 KGHSH and CDR2 LQKENI. CDR3 length: 15 amino acids. In DNA form, the CDR3 reads TGTGCCAGCTCGCAGACAGGGGACTCTGGGTCACCCCTCCACTTT. This sequence encodes CASSQTGDSGSPLHF.

This clone has a single count. The genes are TRBV21-1 and TRBJ2-3; the table's TRBD2 call for D was not verified on the DNA. TRBV21-1 is a recognized pseudogene. This CDR3 comprises 17 residues. Written as DNA, the CDR3 is TGTGCCAGCGAGTCAGCGACACTAGCGGGGGTGAGGCATACGCAGTATTTT. Protein product: CASESATLAGVRHTQYF.

The rearrangement links TRBV28 to TRBJ2-5, with 8 nucleotides matching TRBD1. The CDR3 runs to 13 residues. Trimming at V came to 6 bases and at J to 5 bases, leaving 5 bases not matched to a gene. The germline V gene has CDR1 MDHEN and CDR2 SYDVKM. The chain's CDR3 is CASSLRGRETQYF. CDR3 DNA: TGTGCCAGCAGCCTCAGGGGGCGGGAGACCCAGTACTTC. The full variable domain, rest sourced from reference TRBV28 and TRBJ2-5, is DVKVTQSSRYLVKRTGEKVFLECVQDMDHENMFWYRQDPGLGLRLIYFSYDVKMKEKGDIPEGYSVSREKKERFSLILESASTNQTSMYLCASSLRGRETQYFGPGTRLLVL.

The chain links TRBV5-6 to TRBJ2-3, with 9 bases identical to TRBD2. The germline CDR1 and CDR2 sequences are SGHDT and YYEEEE. Trimming at V came to 1 base and at J to 3 bases, leaving 12 bases not matched to a gene. This CDR3 is built from 18 residues. The CDR3 reads CASSLSGAGGLQTDTQYF. The CDR3 DNA follows: TGTGCCAGCAGCTTGAGCGGTGCGGGGGGGCTTCAAACAGATACGCAGTATTTT.

The V and J genes are TRBV10-3 and TRBJ2-7, with 9 bases that match TRBD1. The CDR3 totals 15 residues. In germline, CDR1 is ENHRY, CDR2 SYGVKD. V lost 7 bases to trimming and J lost 6 bases; unmatched junction nucleotides: 13. CDR3 region: CAIKDLGQGTGEQYF. CDR3 nucleotide sequence: TGTGCCATCAAAGACTTGGGACAGGGAACAGGCGAGCAGTACTTC.

The chain joins TRBV5-1 to TRBJ1-2, with TRBD1 identical over 8 bases. V was clipped by 4 bases and J by 4 bases; unmatched bases: 6. CDR3 length equals 14 residues. Looked up from germline, CDR1 is SGHRS and CDR2 is YFSETQ. CDR3 in amino acids: CASSGRQGTYGYTF. The CDR3, as DNA: TGCGCCAGCAGCGGTAGACAGGGGACCTATGGCTACACCTTC.

V and J are TRBV7-2 and TRBJ2-7; D may be TRBD1 (5 bases). Germline assignment: CDR1 SGHTA and CDR2 FQGNSA. The CDR3 extends over 15 amino acids. The V end was cut by 1 base, the J end by 3 bases, with 13 bases between. In DNA, the CDR3 is TGTGCCAGCAGCTTAGGGGTCCAGGGCCTCTACGAGCAGTACTTC. Amino acid sequence: CASSLGVQGLYEQYF.